This TCR beta chain was profiled in a study of graft-versus-host responses after intestinal transplantation. In the study overall: All recipients were given anti-thymocyte globulin induction, and tacrolimus and steroids were then administered for roughly three years.

Study results and limitations: Patients who carried graft-donor T cell macrochimerism also had high graft-versus-host to host-versus-graft clonal ratios in their allografts. Investigators detected GvH clones in recipient marrow, with some emerging earlier in ileum or blood. Early post-transplant HvG declines tracked with peak circulating GvH clone levels.

Method: immunoSEQ multiplex PCR; TCRdb's copy keeps in-frame clones and lacks some. This sample has 99,000 or so clones, with about 84% found just once. Concerning this clone: Antigen unknown.

The receptor's source is a human patient who received an intestinal transplant, so some T cells may come from the graft donor. Sequenced material: PBMCs, taken 255 days after intestinal transplant.

The CDR3 coding sequence is TGTGCCAGCAGCATCCCTAGACAGTACCAAGAGACCCAGTACTTC. It codes for CASSIPRQYQETQYF. The chain uses TRBV7-3 and TRBJ2-5, with TRBD1 as a possible D gene (5 bases). The CDR3 totals 15 residues. The V end was cut by 5 bases, the J end by 0 bases, with 13 bases between. Germline V gives CDR1 SGHTA, CDR2 FQGTGA.